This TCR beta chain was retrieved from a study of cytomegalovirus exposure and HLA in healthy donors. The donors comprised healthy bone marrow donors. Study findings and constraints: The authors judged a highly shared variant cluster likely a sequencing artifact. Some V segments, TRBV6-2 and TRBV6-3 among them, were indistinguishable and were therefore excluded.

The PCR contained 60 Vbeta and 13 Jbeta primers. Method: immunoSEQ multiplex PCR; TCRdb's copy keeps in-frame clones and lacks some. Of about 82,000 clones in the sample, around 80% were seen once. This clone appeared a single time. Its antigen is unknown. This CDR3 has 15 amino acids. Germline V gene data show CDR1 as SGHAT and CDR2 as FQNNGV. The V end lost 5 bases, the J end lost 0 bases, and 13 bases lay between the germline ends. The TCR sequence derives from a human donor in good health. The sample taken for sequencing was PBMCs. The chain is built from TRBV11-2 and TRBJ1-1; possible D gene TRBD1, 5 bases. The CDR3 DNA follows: TGTGCCAGCAGCCCATTGGGGGGGTTGAACACTGAAGCTTTCTTT. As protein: CASSPLGGLNTEAFF. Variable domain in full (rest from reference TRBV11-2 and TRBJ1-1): EAGVAQSPRYKIIEKRQSVAFWCNPISGHATLYWYQQILGQGPKLLIQFQNNGVVDDSQLPKDRFSAERLKGVDSTLKIQPAKLEDSAVYLCASSPLGGLNTEAFFGQGTRLTVV.